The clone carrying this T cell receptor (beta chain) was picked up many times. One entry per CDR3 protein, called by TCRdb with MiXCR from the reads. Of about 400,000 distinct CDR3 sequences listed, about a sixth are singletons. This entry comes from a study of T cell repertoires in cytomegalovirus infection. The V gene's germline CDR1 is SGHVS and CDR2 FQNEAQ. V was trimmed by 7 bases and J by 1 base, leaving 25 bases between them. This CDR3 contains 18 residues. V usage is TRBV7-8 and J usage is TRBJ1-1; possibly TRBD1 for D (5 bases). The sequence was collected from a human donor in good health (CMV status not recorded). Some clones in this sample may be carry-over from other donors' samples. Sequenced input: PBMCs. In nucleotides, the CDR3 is TGTGCCAGCACCCTGGGTAGGAGGGGCCGACAAAAGAACACTGAAGCTTTCTTT. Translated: CASTLGRRGRQKNTEAFF.